This TCR beta chain came from a study of blood T cells in healthy people across ages. Study-level results: The unknown donor CMV status may have confounded expanded clonotype changes.

Together with a sample-barcoded 5' primer, a J-beta primer mix was included in a second PCR lasting about 7 to 11 cycles. In TCRdb, the 5' RACE reads were re-called with MiXCR into one record per CDR3 protein. Here the sample spans approximately 800,000 distinct CDR3 sequences, around 25% being singletons. Germline assignment: CDR1 ENHRY and CDR2 SYGVKD. The CDR3 sequence is 15 residues long. The V end was cut by 7 bases, the J end by 3 bases, with 19 bases between. This clonotype came up a few times. What it binds is unknown. These same data were also listed under a study on T cells of mothers and their children. That investigation notes: Every mother produced more than 8 million TCR beta CDR3 reads, whereas every child provided some 3 million.

The TCR originated in a boy younger than 18 in good health. V and J are TRBV10-3 and TRBJ2-7; D not resolved. The sequencing sample was made of blood. The CDR3 DNA sequence: TGTGCCATCAATGCTGGATTACCTGGGGACTACGAGCAGTACTTC. It encodes CAINAGLPGDYEQYF.